These T cell receptor beta chains were read from a single sample in a study of T cells in Graves' hyperthyroidism and ophthalmopathy. In TCRdb, the multiplex PCR reads were re-called with MiXCR into one record per CDR3 protein. The table lists 350,000 to 450,000 distinct CDR3 sequences, 11% to 15% of them singletons, with approximately 10% in the top ten. The sequencing input was blood. Receptors originate from a woman aged 55-69 years with Graves' hyperthyroidism. CDR3s include the opening cysteine and the closing phenylalanine or tryptophan. D genes are given only for firm matches. Part of the rows lack a size; the others show once, few, many or a class for expanded clones.

V gene: TRBV7-8
J gene: TRBJ2-2
D gene: TRBD1
clone size: many
CDR3 DNA: TGTGCCAGCAGCTTACCTTCTGGACAGGGATTGTTGGCCGGGGAGCTGTTTTTT
CDR3 protein: CASSLPSGQGLLAGELFF

V gene: TRBV4-2
J gene: TRBJ2-1
D gene: TRBD2
clone size: .
CDR3 DNA: TGTGCCAGCAGCCAAGGGTCGAGGAGTCGGGAGGACTACAATGAGCAGTTCTTC
CDR3 protein: CASSQGSRSREDYNEQFF

V gene: TRBV19
J gene: TRBJ1-5
D gene: TRBD1
clone size: once
CDR3 DNA: TGTGCCAGTAGTACGACAGGGGGTGGCAATCAGCCCCAGCATTTT
CDR3 protein: CASSTTGGGNQPQHF

V gene: TRBV28
J gene: TRBJ1-2
D gene: .
clone size: many
CDR3 DNA: TGTGCCAGCAGTCTGGGCCTCATCTATGGCTACACCTTC
CDR3 protein: CASSLGLIYGYTF

V gene: TRBV9
J gene: TRBJ1-6
D gene: .
clone size: once
CDR3 DNA: TGTGCCAGCAGCGTAACTGACGGGAAGAATTCACCCCTCCACTTT
CDR3 protein: CASSVTDGKNSPLHF

V gene: TRBV6-2/TRBV6-3
J gene: TRBJ1-1
D gene: TRBD1
clone size: few
CDR3 DNA: TGTGCCAGCAGTACGCGACAGGGGATGAACACTGAAGCTTTCTTT
CDR3 protein: CASSTRQGMNTEAFF

V gene: TRBV20-1
J gene: TRBJ2-1
D gene: TRBD1
clone size: many
CDR3 DNA: TGCAGTGCTAGCCGACAGGGTACCGTCAATGAGCAGTTCTTC
CDR3 protein: CSASRQGTVNEQFF

V gene: TRBV11-2
J gene: TRBJ1-2
D gene: .
clone size: many
CDR3 DNA: TGTGCCAGCAGCCTTCCGATACAGGGTTGGGACGGTGGCTACACCTTC
CDR3 protein: CASSLPIQGWDGGYTF

V gene: TRBV4-1
J gene: TRBJ2-1
D gene: TRBD2
clone size: .
CDR3 DNA: TGCGCCAGCAGCCAAGAGAGGAGCGGGAGATTATTGAAGTATGAGCAGTTCTTC
CDR3 protein: CASSQERSGRLLKYEQFF

V gene: TRBV11-2
J gene: TRBJ2-1
D gene: .
clone size: many
CDR3 DNA: TGTGCCAGCAGCCTCGCATTTCACTCCTACAATGAGCAGTTCTTC
CDR3 protein: CASSLAFHSYNEQFF

V gene: TRBV28
J gene: TRBJ1-1
D gene: TRBD1
clone size: many
CDR3 DNA: TGTGCCAGCAGTTTGGGAGGGGGCGGGGGCCGGACTGAAGCTTTCTTT
CDR3 protein: CASSLGGGGGRTEAFF

V gene: TRBV5-1
J gene: TRBJ2-3
D gene: TRBD2
clone size: many
CDR3 DNA: TGCGCCAGCAGCTTCAGCGGGAGAAGCACAGATACGCAGTATTTT
CDR3 protein: CASSFSGRSTDTQYF

V gene: TRBV5-1
J gene: TRBJ2-7
D gene: .
clone size: many
CDR3 DNA: TGCGCCAGCAGTGTGACGGGGCAGGGAATGAACGAGCAGTACTTC
CDR3 protein: CASSVTGQGMNEQYF

V gene: TRBV12-5
J gene: TRBJ2-3
D gene: .
clone size: .
CDR3 DNA: TGTGCTAGTGGTTTGGTAGGGTTCGGGTCTAGCGGCACAGATACGCAGTATTTT
CDR3 protein: CASGLVGFGSSGTDTQYF

V gene: TRBV12-3/TRBV12-4
J gene: TRBJ1-1
D gene: TRBD1
clone size: many
CDR3 DNA: TGTGCCAGCAGCCTGGACAGGGGGACTGAAGCTTTCTTT
CDR3 protein: CASSLDRGTEAFF

V gene: TRBV30
J gene: TRBJ1-4
D gene: .
clone size: many
CDR3 DNA: TGTGCCTGCCGGGGGGACTCTAATGAAAAACTGTTTTTT
CDR3 protein: CACRGDSNEKLFF

V gene: TRBV12-5
J gene: TRBJ2-7
D gene: TRBD2
clone size: many
CDR3 DNA: TGTGCTAGTGCGGTTTGGGACCGACTAGCGCTCACCTACGAGCAGTACTTC
CDR3 protein: CASAVWDRLALTYEQYF

V gene: TRBV7-8
J gene: TRBJ2-1
D gene: TRBD1
clone size: many
CDR3 DNA: TGTGCCAGCAGCTTAGAGACAGGGGGGATTCCTTCAAATGAGCAGTTCTTC
CDR3 protein: CASSLETGGIPSNEQFF

V gene: TRBV12-3/TRBV12-4
J gene: TRBJ2-2
D gene: TRBD1
clone size: .
CDR3 DNA: TGTGCCACCACCCGGGGGACAGGGTACACCGGGGAGCTGTTTTTT
CDR3 protein: CATTRGTGYTGELFF

V gene: TRBV20-1
J gene: TRBJ2-1
D gene: .
clone size: many
CDR3 DNA: TGCAGTCCTCTACGGGACACCTCCTACAATGAGCAGTTCTTC
CDR3 protein: CSPLRDTSYNEQFF